The clone carrying this T cell receptor (beta chain) was observed a handful of times. This sample is drawn from a study of identical twins. MiXCR, applied by TCRdb to the 5' RACE reads, yields one record per CDR3 protein. The sample records approximately 300,000 distinct CDR3 sequences, less than 9.5% being singletons. V gave up 6 bases and J gave up 2 bases, with 11 bases separating them. Germline lookup yields CDR1 ENHRY and CDR2 SYGVKD. The CDR3 spans 14 residues. The sample was also reused in another study, on yellow fever vaccine responses in identical twins.

V gene TRBV10-3 combines with J gene TRBJ2-1; D is undetermined. This TCR came from a woman aged 18-29 years in good health. Source material: CD8+ T cells sorted from blood. CDR3 amino acids: CAIRWTSAYNEQFF. As DNA, the CDR3 is TGTGCCATCAGATGGACCAGCGCCTACAATGAGCAGTTCTTC.